These 3 T cell receptor beta chains were all obtained from the same sample, sequenced in a study of OX40 agonist ivuxolimab in advanced cancers. Measured with immunoSEQ multiplex PCR; TCRdb has only the in-frame clones, and not every one. The sample has about 98,000 clones, 87% seen once; the top ten hold 0.5%. Sample: CD4+ or CD8+ T cells sorted from blood, taken in a trial of the OX40 agonist ivuxolimab. These TCRs come from an adult with an advanced solid tumor such as melanoma, head and neck, liver or kidney cancer.

The genes are TRBV7-2 and TRBJ1-5; 7 nucleotides line up with TRBD1. The CDR3 runs 13 residues. Looked up from germline, CDR1 is SGHTA and CDR2 is FQGNSA. V gave up 5 bases and J gave up 7 bases; unmatched junction bases: 5. CDR3 sequence: CASSQGQRQPQHF. The DNA for the CDR3 is TGTGCCAGCAGCCAGGGACAGAGGCAGCCCCAGCATTTT.

This clone is a singleton in its sample. V and J are TRBV28 and TRBJ2-3; 7 bases match TRBD1. The CDR3 length is 18 residues. Germline CDR1 and CDR2: MDHEN and SYDVKM. Losses at the gene ends were 4 bases for V and 2 bases for J; bases not matched to a gene: 15. This CDR3 is CASSSTGQVTINTDTQYF. The CDR3 DNA reads TGTGCCAGCAGTTCCACCGGACAGGTCACGATAAACACAGATACGCAGTATTTT.

J is TRBJ1-5 and V is TRBV10-3; tentatively, D is TRBD1 (6 bases). The CDR3 is 19 residues long. Germline loops: CDR1 ENHRY, CDR2 SYGVKD. Trimming took off 2 bases at V and 0 bases at J, with 20 bases between the two ends. CDR3 residues: CAISEPDRDNLFSNQPQHF. The CDR3 nucleotides are TGTGCCATCAGTGAGCCGGACAGAGATAACCTGTTTAGCAATCAGCCCCAGCATTTT.